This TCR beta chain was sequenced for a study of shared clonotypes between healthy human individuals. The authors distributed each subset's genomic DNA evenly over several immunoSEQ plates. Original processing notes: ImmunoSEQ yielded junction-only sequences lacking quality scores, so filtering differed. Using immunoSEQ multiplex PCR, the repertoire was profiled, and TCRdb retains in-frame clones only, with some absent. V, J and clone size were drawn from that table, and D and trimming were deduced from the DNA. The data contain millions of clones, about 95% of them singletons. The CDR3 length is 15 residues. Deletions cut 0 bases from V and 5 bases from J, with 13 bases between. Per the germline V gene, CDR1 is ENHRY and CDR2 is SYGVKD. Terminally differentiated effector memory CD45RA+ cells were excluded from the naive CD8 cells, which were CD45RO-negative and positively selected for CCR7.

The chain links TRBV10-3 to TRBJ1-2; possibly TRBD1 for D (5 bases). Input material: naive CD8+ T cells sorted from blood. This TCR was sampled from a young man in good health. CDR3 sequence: CAISESMGGQYGYTF. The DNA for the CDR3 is TGTGCCATCAGTGAGTCGATGGGGGGTCAATATGGCTACACCTTC.